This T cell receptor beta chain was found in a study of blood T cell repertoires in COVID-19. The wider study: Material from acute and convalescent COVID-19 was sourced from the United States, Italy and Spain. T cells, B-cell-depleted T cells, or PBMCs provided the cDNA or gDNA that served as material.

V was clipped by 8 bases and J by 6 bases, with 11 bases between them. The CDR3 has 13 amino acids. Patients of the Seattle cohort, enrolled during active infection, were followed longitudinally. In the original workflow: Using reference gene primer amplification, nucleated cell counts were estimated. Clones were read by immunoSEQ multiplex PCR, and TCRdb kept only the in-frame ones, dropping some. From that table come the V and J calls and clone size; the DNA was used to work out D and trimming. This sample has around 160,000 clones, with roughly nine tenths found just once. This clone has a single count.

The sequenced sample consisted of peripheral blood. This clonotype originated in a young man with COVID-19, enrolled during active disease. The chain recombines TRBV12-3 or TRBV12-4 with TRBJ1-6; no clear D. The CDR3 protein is CASQRQINSPLHF. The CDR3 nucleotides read TGTGCCAGCCAGCGGCAGATTAATTCACCCCTCCACTTT.